This T cell receptor beta chain came from a study of human T cells and chemical hapten exposure. Via MiXCR, TCRdb re-called the RACE reads, giving one row per CDR3 protein. The table has more than 100,000 distinct CDR3 sequences, 11% seen once; the top ten hold approximately 2.5%. Sample time point: patch test 3, about 24 weeks after DPC sensitization. The treatment: therapeutic diphenylcyclopropenone sensitization with weekly scalp DPC. The germline CDR1 and CDR2 sequences are MNHEY and SVGAGI. The CDR3 runs to 15 residues. J gave up 4 bases and V 0 bases, and 3 bases lay outside the gene matches. This clonotype was recorded at least ten times. What it recognizes is unknown. Findings and limits, study-wide: Counts of expanded TCRs (at PT1) showed a positive correlation with patch test score.

This TCR was recovered from a woman in her 50s with alopecia areata. Some clones in this sample may be carry-over from other donors' samples. Sample: whole blood, taken in connection with sensitization to the hapten diphenylcyclopropenone (DPC). The chain carries TRBV6-5 and TRBJ2-7; the match to TRBD1 covers 10 bases. The CDR3 region has the DNA TGTGCCAGCAGTTACTCTGGGACAGGGGTTTACGAGCAGTACTTC. It specifies CASSYSGTGVYEQYF.